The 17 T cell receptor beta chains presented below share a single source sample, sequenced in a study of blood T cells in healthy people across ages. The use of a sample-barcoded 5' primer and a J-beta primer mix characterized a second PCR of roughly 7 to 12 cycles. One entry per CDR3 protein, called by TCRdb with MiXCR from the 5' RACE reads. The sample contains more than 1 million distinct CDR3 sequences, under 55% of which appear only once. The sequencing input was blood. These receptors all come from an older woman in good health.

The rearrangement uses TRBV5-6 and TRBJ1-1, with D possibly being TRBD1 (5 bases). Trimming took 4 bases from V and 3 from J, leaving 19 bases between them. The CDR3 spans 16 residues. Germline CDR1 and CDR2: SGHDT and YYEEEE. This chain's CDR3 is CASSPTHRSRYTEAFF. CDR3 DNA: TGTGCCAGCAGCCCAACCCACAGGAGTAGGTACACTGAAGCTTTCTTT.

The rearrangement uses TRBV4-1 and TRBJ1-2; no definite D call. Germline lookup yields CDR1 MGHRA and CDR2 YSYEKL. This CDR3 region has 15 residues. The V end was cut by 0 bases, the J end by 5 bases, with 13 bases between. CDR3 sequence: CASSQDSRAHYGYTF. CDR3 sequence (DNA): TGCGCCAGCAGCCAAGATTCGAGGGCCCATTATGGCTACACCTTC.

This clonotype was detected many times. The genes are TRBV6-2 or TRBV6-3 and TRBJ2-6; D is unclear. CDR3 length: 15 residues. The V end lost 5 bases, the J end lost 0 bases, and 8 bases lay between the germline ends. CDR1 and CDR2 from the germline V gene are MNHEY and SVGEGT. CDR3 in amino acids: CASSKRLSGANVLTF. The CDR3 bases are TGTGCCAGCAGTAAAAGGCTCTCTGGGGCCAACGTCCTGACTTTC.

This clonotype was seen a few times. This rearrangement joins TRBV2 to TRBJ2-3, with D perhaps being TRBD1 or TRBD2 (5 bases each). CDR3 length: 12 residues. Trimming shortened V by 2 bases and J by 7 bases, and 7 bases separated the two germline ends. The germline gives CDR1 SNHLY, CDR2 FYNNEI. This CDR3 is CASSERGNTQYF. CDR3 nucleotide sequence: TGTGCCAGCAGTGAACGGGGCAATACGCAGTATTTT.

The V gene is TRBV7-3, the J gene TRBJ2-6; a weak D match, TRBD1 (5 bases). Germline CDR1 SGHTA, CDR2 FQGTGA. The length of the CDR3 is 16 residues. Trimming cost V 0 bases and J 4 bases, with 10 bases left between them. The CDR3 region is CASSLTSDTGANVLTF. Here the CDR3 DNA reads TGTGCCAGCAGCTTAACTTCGGACACCGGGGCCAACGTCCTGACTTTC.

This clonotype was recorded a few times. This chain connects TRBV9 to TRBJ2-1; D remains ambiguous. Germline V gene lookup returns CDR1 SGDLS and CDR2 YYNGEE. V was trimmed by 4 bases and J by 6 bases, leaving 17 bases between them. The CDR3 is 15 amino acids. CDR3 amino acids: CASSPRVPVFNEQFF. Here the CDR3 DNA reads TGTGCCAGCAGCCCAAGGGTGCCAGTATTCAATGAGCAGTTCTTC.

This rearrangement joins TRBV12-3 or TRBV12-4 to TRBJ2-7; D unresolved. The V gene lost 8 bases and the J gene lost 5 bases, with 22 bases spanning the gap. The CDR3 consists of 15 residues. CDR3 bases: TGTGCCAGCGCCCCCTCGCCGAGCGACCTGAACGAGCAGTACTTC. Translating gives CASAPSPSDLNEQYF.

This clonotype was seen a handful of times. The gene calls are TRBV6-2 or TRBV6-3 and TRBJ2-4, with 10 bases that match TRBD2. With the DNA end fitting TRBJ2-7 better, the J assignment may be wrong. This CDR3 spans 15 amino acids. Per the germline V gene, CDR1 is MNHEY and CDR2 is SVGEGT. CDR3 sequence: CASSSLAGGRLEQYF. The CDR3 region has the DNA TGTGCCAGCAGTTCATTAGCGGGAGGCCGTCTCGAGCAGTACTTC.

The CDR3 nucleotides read TGTGCCAGCAGTGATCTCCCCATGGGGACCCAGTACTTC. Residues: CASSDLPMGTQYF. The rearrangement joins TRBV6-6 to TRBJ2-5; no clear D gene. The V end lost 5 bases, the J end lost 7 bases, and 14 bases lay between the germline ends. This CDR3 has 13 residues. CDR1 and CDR2 from the germline V gene are MNHNY and SVGAGI (reference sequence).

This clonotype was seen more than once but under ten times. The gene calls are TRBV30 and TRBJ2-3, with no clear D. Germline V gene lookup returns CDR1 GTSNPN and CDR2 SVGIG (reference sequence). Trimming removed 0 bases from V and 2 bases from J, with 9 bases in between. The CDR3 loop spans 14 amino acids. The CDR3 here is CAWSVSLNTDTQYF. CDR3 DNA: TGTGCCTGGAGTGTTTCCCTAAACACAGATACGCAGTATTTT.

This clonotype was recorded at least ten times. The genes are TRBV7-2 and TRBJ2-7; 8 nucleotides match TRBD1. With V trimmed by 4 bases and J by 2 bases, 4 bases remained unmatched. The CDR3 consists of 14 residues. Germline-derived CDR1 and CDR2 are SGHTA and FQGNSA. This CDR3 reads CASSSGTGTYEQYF. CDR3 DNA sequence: TGTGCCAGCAGCTCGGGGACAGGCACCTACGAGCAGTACTTC. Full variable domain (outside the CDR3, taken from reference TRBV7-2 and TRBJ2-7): GAGVSQSPSNKVTEKGKDVELRCDPISGHTALYWYRQSLGQGLEFLIYFQGNSAPDKSGLPSDRFSAERTGGSVSTLTIQRTQQEDSAVYLCASSSGTGTYEQYFGPGTRLTVT.

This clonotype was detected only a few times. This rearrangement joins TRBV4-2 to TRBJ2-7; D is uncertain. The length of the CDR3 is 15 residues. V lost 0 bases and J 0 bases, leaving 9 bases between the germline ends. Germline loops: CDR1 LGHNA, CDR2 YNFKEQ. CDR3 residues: CASSQDNWDSYEQYF. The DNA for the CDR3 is TGTGCCAGCAGCCAAGATAACTGGGACTCCTACGAGCAGTACTTC.

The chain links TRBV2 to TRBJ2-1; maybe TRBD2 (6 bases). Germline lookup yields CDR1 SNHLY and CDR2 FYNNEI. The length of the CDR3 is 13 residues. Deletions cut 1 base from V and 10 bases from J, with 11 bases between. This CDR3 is CASSEGGIEEQFF. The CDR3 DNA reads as TGTGCCAGCAGTGAAGGCGGGATCGAGGAGCAGTTCTTC.

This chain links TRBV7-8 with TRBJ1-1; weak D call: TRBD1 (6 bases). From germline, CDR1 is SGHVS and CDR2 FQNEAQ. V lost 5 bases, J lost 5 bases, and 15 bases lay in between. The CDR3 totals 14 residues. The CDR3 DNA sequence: TGTGCCAGCAGCGGCGGACAGTTGGTAACTGAAGCTTTCTTT. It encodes CASSGGQLVTEAFF.

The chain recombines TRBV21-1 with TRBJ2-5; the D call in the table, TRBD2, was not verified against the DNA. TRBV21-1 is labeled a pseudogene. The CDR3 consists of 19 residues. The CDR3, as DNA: TGTGCCAGCAGCAAAGAGCAGAGGACTAGCGGGAGGAGGGAAGAGACCCAGTACTTC. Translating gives CASSKEQRTSGRREETQYF.

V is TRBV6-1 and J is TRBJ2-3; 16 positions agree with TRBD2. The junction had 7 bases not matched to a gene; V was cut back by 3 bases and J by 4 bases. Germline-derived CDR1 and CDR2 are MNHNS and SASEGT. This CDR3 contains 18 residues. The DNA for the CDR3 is TGTGCCAGCAGTGATGGGACTAGCGGGAGGGCCGGGTCAGATACGCAGTATTTT. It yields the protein CASSDGTSGRAGSDTQYF.

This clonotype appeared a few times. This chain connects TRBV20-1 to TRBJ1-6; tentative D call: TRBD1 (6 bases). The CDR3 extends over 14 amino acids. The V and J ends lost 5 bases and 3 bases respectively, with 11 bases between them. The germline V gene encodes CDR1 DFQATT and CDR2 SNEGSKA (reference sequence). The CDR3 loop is CSAQGHLYNSPLHF. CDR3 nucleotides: TGCAGTGCTCAGGGGCACCTCTATAATTCACCCCTCCACTTT.